This T cell receptor beta chain was sequenced for a study of blood T cell repertoires in COVID-19. Study-wide context: The study drew acute and convalescent COVID-19 samples from the United States, Italy and Spain.

Only in-frame clones appear in the TCRdb table, and some are missing; sequencing was by immunoSEQ multiplex PCR. The sample has just under 90,000 clones, approximately 88% seen once. V lost 0 bases to trimming and J lost 2 bases; unmatched junction nucleotides: 10. This CDR3 comprises 19 residues. Germline CDR1 and CDR2: LNHNV and YYDKDF (reference sequence). This sequence joins TRBV15 and TRBJ2-7; 13 bases fit TRBD2. This clonotype originated in a man aged 55 to 70 with acute or convalescent COVID-19. Input material: peripheral blood. Here the CDR3 DNA reads TGTGCCACCAGCAGAGACCTCACGGGACTAGCGGGGTACACCTACGAGCAGTACTTC. It is translated as CATSRDLTGLAGYTYEQYF.